This is a list of T cell receptor beta chains from one sample in a study of T cell responses to AZD1222 COVID-19 vaccine. The repertoire was sequenced with immunoSEQ multiplex PCR; TCRdb's copy has only in-frame clones and lacks some. Of over 120,000 clones in the sample, about 82% were seen once. Sequenced material: peripheral blood, taken 28 days after the second AZD1222 dose. The source of these receptors is an adult who received the AZD1222 COVID-19 vaccine. The CDR3 runs from the conserved cysteine through the conserved F or W. A D gene is named only where the DNA matches it firmly. Rows may omit the clone size; those that give it use once, few, many or a size class.

V gene,clone size,J gene,D gene,CDR3 DNA,CDR3 protein
TRBV6-2/TRBV6-3,-,TRBJ2-7,TRBD1,TGTGCCAGCAGTTACTTCGAGACAGGGGGATCCTACGAGCAGTACTTC,CASSYFETGGSYEQYF
TRBV30,-,TRBJ2-2,TRBD2,TGTGCCTGGGACCCGACTAGCGGGGGGGAGCTGTTTTTT,CAWDPTSGGELFF
TRBV3-1/TRBV3-2,-,TRBJ2-7,TRBD1,TGTGCCAGCAGCCGACTTGCTACCAGGACAGGGGGCTGGGGCGAGCAGTACTTC,CASSRLATRTGGWGEQYF
TRBV19,-,TRBJ1-3,TRBD1,TGTGCCAGTAGTCGCCCGACCGGGACAGGGATAGGAGACACCATATATTTT,CASSRPTGTGIGDTIYF
TRBV24-1,-,TRBJ2-1,TRBD2,TGTGCCACCAGTGACCCTAGCGGGAGCTCCTACAATGAGCAGTTCTTC,CATSDPSGSSYNEQFF
TRBV27,-,TRBJ2-5,-,TGTGCCAGCAGTAGCGCGATGGGGGCCCAAGAGACCCAGTACTTC,CASSSAMGAQETQYF
TRBV19,-,TRBJ2-2,-,TGTGCCTTGATAGTAGCTCGAACGGCCGGGGAGCTGTTTTTT,CALIVARTAGELFF
TRBV6-5,-,TRBJ1-2,TRBD1,TGTGCCAGCAGTTATCGGGAGGGGGCTAGGGATGGCTACACCTTC,CASSYREGARDGYTF
TRBV11-2,-,TRBJ1-1,-,TGTGCCAGCAGCCCATACGTGGGCACTGAAGCTTTCTTT,CASSPYVGTEAFF
TRBV11-3,-,TRBJ2-1,TRBD2,TGTGCCAGCAGCCTCGGGGCGGGAGGGCCAGGGGAGCAGTTCTTC,CASSLGAGGPGEQFF
TRBV7-8,-,TRBJ1-2,-,TGTGCCAGCAGCTTAGTACTACAGGGCTATGGCTACACCTTC,CASSLVLQGYGYTF
TRBV14,-,TRBJ1-1,TRBD1,TGTGCCAGCAGCCGATGGACAGGGGGTCAAAAAACTGAAGCTTTCTTT,CASSRWTGGQKTEAFF
TRBV10-3,once,TRBJ1-3,-,TGTGCCATCAGTCTCAGGGGTGACTTCTCTGGAAACACCATATATTTT,CAISLRGDFSGNTIYF
TRBV7-8,-,TRBJ1-2,-,TGTGCCAGCAGCCCGGCCGAATCGGGCTACACCTTC,CASSPAESGYTF
TRBV5-1,-,TRBJ2-5,-,TGCGCCAGCAGCTTATTACAGCTCCAAGAGACCCAGTACTTC,CASSLLQLQETQYF
TRBV18,-,TRBJ2-5,-,TGTGCCAGCTCGGAGACCCCTCTCGGGGGCAACCAAGAGACCCAGTACTTC,CASSETPLGGNQETQYF
TRBV7-6,-,TRBJ2-3,TRBD1,TGTGCCAGCAGCTTACAGGTGGGACAGACCGCAGATACGCAGTATTTT,CASSLQVGQTADTQYF
TRBV11-2,-,TRBJ2-7,-,TGTGCCAGCAGCCCATCCTACGAGCAGTACTTC,CASSPSYEQYF
TRBV6-6,-,TRBJ2-7,TRBD2,TGTGCCAGCAGTCACCAATTACATCTGACTAGCGGGAGTCCTGGTGAGCAGTACTTC,CASSHQLHLTSGSPGEQYF
TRBV3-1/TRBV3-2,once,TRBJ2-7,TRBD1,TGTGCCAGCAGCCACGCGGACAGGGACGAGCAGTACTTC,CASSHADRDEQYF
TRBV6-4,-,TRBJ1-1,-,TGTGCCAGCGCCGGCCTGAACACTGAAGCTTTCTTT,CASAGLNTEAFF
TRBV7-2,-,TRBJ2-3,TRBD2,TGTGCCAGCGCAGCGGGGGGTACAGATACGCAGTATTTT,CASAAGGTDTQYF
TRBV30,-,TRBJ2-3,TRBD1,TGTGCCTGGAGGGGACAGGCTAGCACAGATACGCAGTATTTT,CAWRGQASTDTQYF